The 30 T cell receptor beta chains below were found in one sample sequenced in a study of blood T cells in healthy people across ages (dated by TCRdb to about 2015). Library construction relied on 5' RACE. The data were produced on an Illumina HiSeq 2500. A second PCR of roughly 6 to 12 cycles was performed with a sample-barcoded 5' primer and a J-beta primer mix. The raw public data were reprocessed by TCRdb itself: fastp quality trimming at Q25, MiXCR clonotype calling, in-frame beta chains only. For every CDR3 protein sequence, its rows merge into one entry that carries the most common genes and DNA. The sample includes about 770,000 distinct CDR3 sequences, with around 45% observed a single time. In total, the top ten clones hold about a fifth of the sample. Sequenced input: blood. These receptors were taken from a man between 60 and 75 years old in good health.

The chain joins TRBV20-1 to TRBJ2-7; TRBD2 matches at 9 bases. Matching the DNA end better, TRBJ2-5 makes the J call doubtful. Germline V lookup: CDR1 DFQATT, CDR2 SNEGSKA (reference sequence). This CDR3 is built from 15 residues. CDR3 coding DNA: TGCAGTGCTAGAGACCTAGCGGGGACTGGAGAGACCCAGTACTTC. Protein: CSARDLAGTGETQYF.

This chain connects TRBV9 to TRBJ2-7; TRBD1 matches at 10 bases. The J call may be in error: the DNA end matches TRBJ2-5 better. Germline CDR1 SGDLS, CDR2 YYNGEE. The CDR3 contains 15 residues. As DNA, the CDR3 is TGTGCCAGCAGCCCAGGGACAGGGGTAGGACGGACCCAGTACTTC. It yields the protein CASSPGTGVGRTQYF.

The chain recombines TRBV3-1 with TRBJ1-1; the D gene is possibly TRBD1 (5 bases). Germline CDR1 reads LGHDT; CDR2 reads YNNKEL (reference sequence). The CDR3 length is 14 residues. V was pared by 7 bases and J by 1 base, with 13 bases between. CDR3 in DNA: TGTGCCAGCAACCTACAAACAGGGAACACTGAAGCTTTCTTT. Translating it yields CASNLQTGNTEAFF.

This clonotype was seen ten or more times. The chain carries TRBV12-3 or TRBV12-4 and TRBJ2-7; possible D gene TRBD1, 5 bases. This CDR3 has 14 amino acids. Trimming stripped 1 base from V and 5 bases from J, with 12 bases between. CDR3 loop: CASSLVQGVNEQYF. CDR3 DNA: TGTGCCAGCAGTTTAGTTCAGGGTGTCAACGAGCAGTACTTC.

This clonotype was observed at least ten times. This sequence joins TRBV11-2 and TRBJ2-4; D is ambiguous. The CDR3 covers 15 residues. Germline V gene lookup returns CDR1 SGHAT and CDR2 FQNNGV. Deletions cut 4 bases from V and 0 bases from J, with 10 bases between. The CDR3 bases are TGTGCCAGCAGCTATACCGTTACAGCCAAAAACATTCAGTACTTC. This gives the protein CASSYTVTAKNIQYF.

The gene calls are TRBV7-9 and TRBJ2-3; D might be TRBD1 (6 bases). The V end lost 4 bases, the J end lost 0 bases, and 14 bases lay between the germline ends. The germline V gene has CDR1 SEHNR and CDR2 FQNEAQ (reference sequence). The CDR3 sequence is 16 residues long. CDR3 amino acids: CASSSGTLASTDTQYF. The CDR3 DNA follows: TGTGCCAGCAGCTCCGGGACACTTGCTAGCACAGATACGCAGTATTTT.

J is TRBJ2-7 and V is TRBV27; D might be TRBD1 (5 bases). The CDR3 runs to 13 residues. The V gene's germline CDR1 is MNHEY and CDR2 SMNVEV (reference sequence). V lost 5 bases and J 3 bases, leaving 11 bases between the germline ends. As DNA, the CDR3 is TGTGCCAGCAGTCTTCAGGGTCACTACGAGCAGTACTTC. Its translation: CASSLQGHYEQYF.

With regard to this clonotype: A much larger clone differs by one base, so this may be a read error. The genes are TRBV12-3 or TRBV12-4 and TRBJ2-5; 10 bases align to TRBD2. After removal of 5 bases from V and 1 base from J, the junction contained 4 bases not matched to a gene. The CDR3 spans 15 residues. CDR3 sequence (DNA): TGTGCCAGCAGTCTTAGCGGGGGGTGCCAAGAGACCCAGTACTTC. Translating it yields CASSLSGGCQETQYF.

This clonotype was seen at least ten times. The chain couples TRBV10-3 to TRBJ2-7; D may be TRBD1 (5 bases). This CDR3 region has 13 residues. Trimming pared 4 bases from V and 6 bases from J, leaving 13 bases between. Germline V gene sequence: CDR1 ENHRY, CDR2 SYGVKD. The CDR3 DNA sequence: TGTGCCATCAGTGTTGAGCAGGGTCGCGAGCAGTACTTC. It codes for CAISVEQGREQYF.

The chain has TRBV6-2 or TRBV6-3 and TRBJ2-1; D is ambiguous. The J call may be incorrect, as the DNA end agrees better with TRBJ2-7. This CDR3 is built from 16 residues. Germline values: CDR1 MNHEY, CDR2 SVGEGT. The CDR3 spells CARRPRQIYSYNEQYF. The CDR3 nucleotides are TGTGCCAGGCGCCCCAGGCAGATCTACTCCTACAATGAGCAGTACTTC.

The J gene is TRBJ2-1, the V gene TRBV6-2 or TRBV6-3, with D perhaps matching TRBD1 (6 bases). The CDR3 has 13 amino acids. V was trimmed by 2 bases and J by 10 bases, leaving 12 bases between them. Germline assignment: CDR1 MNHEY and CDR2 SVGEGT. The chain's CDR3 is CASSYIGGYEQFF. In DNA form, the CDR3 reads TGTGCCAGCAGTTACATTGGGGGCTACGAGCAGTTCTTC.

V and J are TRBV5-1 and TRBJ2-6; D ambiguous. V lost 8 bases to trimming and J lost 0 bases, with 6 bases between them. There are 13 residues in the CDR3. Germline V gene lookup returns CDR1 SGHRS and CDR2 YFSETQ. The CDR3 is CASTVSGANVLTF. Written as DNA, the CDR3 is TGCGCCAGTACCGTCTCTGGGGCCAACGTCCTGACTTTC.

This clonotype came up a few times. The genes are TRBV4-3 and TRBJ2-1; a possible D gene is TRBD2 (7 bases). The CDR3 is 17 amino acids. V was trimmed by 1 base and J by 6 bases, leaving 19 bases between them. The V gene's germline CDR1 is LGHNA and CDR2 YSLEER. CDR3 amino acids: CASSQGGGQGRPNEQFF. CDR3 nucleotides: TGCGCCAGCAGCCAAGGGGGGGGGCAGGGGAGGCCCAATGAGCAGTTCTTC.

This chain uses TRBV7-6 with TRBJ2-3; D ambiguous. CDR1 is SGHVS and CDR2 is FNYEAQ in the germline V gene. This CDR3 is built from 15 residues. The V end lost 1 base, the J end lost 6 bases, and 14 bases lay between the germline ends. CDR3 DNA sequence: TGTGCCAGCAGCTTAGAGGTAGTACTTTCGGATACGCAGTATTTT. Translating it yields CASSLEVVLSDTQYF.

The chain recombines TRBV7-8 with TRBJ2-1, with no clear D. The CDR3 runs to 18 residues. V gave up 2 bases and J gave up 0 bases, with 17 bases separating them. The germline V gene has CDR1 SGHVS and CDR2 FQNEAQ. The CDR3 loop reads CASSLIVFGVSSYNEQFF. The CDR3 DNA reads TGTGCCAGCAGCTTAATCGTGTTCGGTGTTAGCTCCTACAATGAGCAGTTCTTC.

This chain uses TRBV5-6 with TRBJ2-5; TRBD1 matches at 9 bases. This CDR3 is 17 amino acids long. V lost 4 bases, J lost 4 bases, and 14 bases stayed unmatched. The germline CDR1 and CDR2 sequences are SGHDT and YYEEEE. The CDR3 is CASSLVPGQGGIETQYF. CDR3 bases: TGTGCCAGCAGCCTTGTCCCGGGACAGGGCGGGATAGAGACCCAGTACTTC. The full variable domain, its missing parts supplied by reference TRBV5-6 and TRBJ2-5, is DAGVTQSPTHLIKTRGQQVTLRCSPKSGHDTVSWYQQALGQGPQFIFQYYEEEERQRGNFPDRFSGHQFPNYSSELNVNALLLGDSALYLCASSLVPGQGGIETQYFGPGTRLLVL.

This clonotype was counted only a few times. The chain has TRBV27 and TRBJ2-7, with 8 bases fitting TRBD2. The CDR3 totals 15 residues. The germline V gene encodes CDR1 MNHEY and CDR2 SMNVEV (reference sequence). The V and J ends lost 2 bases and 5 bases, in that order; junction bases with no gene match: 8. CDR3 in amino acids: CASSLAGTRGDEQYF. The CDR3 DNA sequence: TGTGCCAGCAGTTTAGCCGGGACTAGAGGGGACGAGCAGTACTTC.

This sequence joins TRBV28 and TRBJ2-7; 9 bases map to TRBD2. Trimming removed 7 bases from V and 1 base from J; junction bases left unmatched: 8. Germline V lookup: CDR1 MDHEN, CDR2 SYDVKM. The CDR3 contains 15 residues. CDR3 sequence reads: CASTSGGGGSYEQYF. The CDR3, as DNA: TGTGCCAGCACCTCTGGCGGGGGGGGATCCTACGAGCAGTACTTC.

The rearrangement joins TRBV9 to TRBJ2-4, with TRBD1 matching 9 bases. The DNA end lines up better with TRBJ2-7; the J call may be wrong. This CDR3 region has 18 residues. CDR1 SGDLS and CDR2 YYNGEE come from the germline V gene. The DNA of the CDR3 is TGTGCCAGCAGCGTAGGCCCACCGAGGGGACAGGGAGTCTACGAGCAGTACTTC. Translating it yields CASSVGPPRGQGVYEQYF.

This clonotype was seen once. The CDR3 region is CASSTGEAGANVLTF. DNA for the CDR3: TGTGCCAGCAGCACAGGGGAAGCCGGGGCCAACGTCCTGACTTTC. The V and J genes are TRBV11-3 and TRBJ2-6; 7 bases agree with TRBD1. The trim removed 5 bases at V and 4 bases at J, leaving 5 bases unmatched. Germline CDR1 and CDR2: SGHNT and YENEEA. This CDR3 contains 15 residues.

This chain connects TRBV24-1 to TRBJ2-3, with no clear D. Germline V lookup: CDR1 KGHDR, CDR2 SFDVKD. Trimming removed 4 bases at V and 4 bases at J, with 11 bases between. There are 14 residues in the CDR3. DNA of the CDR3: TGTGCCACCAGTGAGCGACGTGTCCCAGATACGCAGTATTTT. Residues: CATSERRVPDTQYF.

About this clonotype itself: A much larger clone differs from this one at a single base, so this may be a read error. This chain joins TRBV6-6 and TRBJ2-1, with D unresolved. The germline gives CDR1 MNHNY, CDR2 SVGAGI (reference sequence). V dropped 11 bases and J dropped 0 bases, with 8 bases sitting between them. CDR3 length: 12 residues. CDR3 sequence reads: CAGSGSYNEQFF. For the CDR3, the DNA is TGTGCCGGCTCTGGCTCCTACAATGAGCAGTTCTTC.

This clonotype has just a few counts. V gene TRBV12-3 or TRBV12-4 combines with J gene TRBJ2-7, with TRBD1 matching over 12 bases. This CDR3 has 18 residues. V dropped 3 bases and J dropped 0; count of bases not matched to a gene: 9. The CDR3 coding sequence is TGTGCCAGCAGTTTCGTAAGGGACAGGGGGCTCACCTCCTACGAGCAGTACTTC. Its translation: CASSFVRDRGLTSYEQYF.

As to this clonotype: The germline gene is not matched at one end of the junction; a read error may be the cause. This chain uses TRBV12-3 or TRBV12-4 with TRBJ1-2; a weak D match, TRBD1 (5 bases). CDR3 length: 15 residues. Written as DNA, the CDR3 is TGTGCCGGCAGTTCAGACAGTGAGGGTCTCAGTGGCTACACCTTC. Amino acids: CAGSSDSEGLSGYTF.

This chain joins TRBV20-1 and TRBJ2-3, with a possible D match to TRBD2 (6 bases). CDR3 size: 15 residues. Trimming removed 2 bases from V and 2 bases from J, with 14 bases in between. Germline values: CDR1 DFQATT, CDR2 SNEGSKA (reference sequence). The CDR3 DNA sequence: TGCAGTGCTAGACCAACGGGGGATACCACAGATACGCAGTATTTT. Protein: CSARPTGDTTDTQYF.

This clonotype was detected only once. The V gene is TRBV30, the J gene TRBJ2-7, with no clear D. Trimming shortened V by 1 base and J by 2 bases, and 9 bases separated the two germline ends. CDR3 size: 13 residues. The germline CDR1 and CDR2 sequences are GTSNPN and SVGIG (reference sequence). In DNA form, the CDR3 reads TGTGCCTGGAGTGGGACGGTCGCCTACGAGCAGTACTTC. Translation: CAWSGTVAYEQYF.

With respect to this clonotype: The junction differs from germline at one of its ends, possibly a read error. The rearrangement links TRBV5-1 to TRBJ2-1; 9 nucleotides agree with TRBD2. Germline lookup yields CDR1 SGHRS and CDR2 YFSETQ. The CDR3 is made up of 13 amino acids. In DNA, the CDR3 is TGTGCCAGCTCCAGACTAGCGGACAATGAGCAGTTCTTC. Translated: CASSRLADNEQFF.

The genes are TRBV4-1 and TRBJ2-3, with a weak D call TRBD2 (5 bases). The V end was cut by 3 bases, the J end by 2 bases, with 12 bases between. The germline gives CDR1 MGHRA, CDR2 YSYEKL. CDR3 length: 15 residues. The CDR3 region is CASSHRLQSTDTQYF. As DNA, the CDR3 is TGCGCCAGCAGCCATCGACTACAGTCCACAGATACGCAGTATTTT.

There are a few counts of this clonotype. This sequence joins TRBV11-2 and TRBJ2-7; 9 bases agree with TRBD1. The J call may be wrong; the DNA end is better matched by TRBJ2-5. Germline V gene lookup returns CDR1 SGHAT and CDR2 FQNNGV. CDR3 length equals 14 residues. CDR3 coding DNA: TGTGCCAGCAGCAGAAAACAGGGGGCGGGGACCCAGTACTTC. It codes for CASSRKQGAGTQYF.

This clonotype was seen many times. The chain links TRBV12-3 or TRBV12-4 to TRBJ2-5; D perhaps matches TRBD1 (5 bases). V was trimmed by 5 bases and J by 1 base, leaving 8 bases between them. The CDR3 loop spans 13 amino acids. CDR3 DNA sequence: TGTGCCAGCAGTCCGGACACCCAAGAGACCCAGTACTTC. It encodes CASSPDTQETQYF.